This entry describes one TCR beta chain. At one end the junction does not follow the germline gene, possibly because of a read error. Germline V gives CDR1 SQVTM, CDR2 ANQGSEA. The length of the CDR3 is 12 residues. The data derive from a study of tumor-infiltrating lymphocytes in primary liver carcinoma. Constant-region priming of 500 ng total RNA yielded TCR beta cDNA. Researchers made the TCR beta libraries by running three nested multiplex PCR rounds with slightly modified ARM-PCR. The first two PCR rounds used TRBV1-TRBV30 primers with a Cbeta primer, about 9 cycles each. TCRdb called the multiplex PCR reads again in MiXCR, with one record for every CDR3 protein. This sample yields about 74,000 distinct CDR3 sequences, of which almost 70% are seen a single time; roughly 25% belongs to the top ten. Unsorted bulk tissue of roughly 20-34 mg yielded co-extracted RNA and DNA.

The chain links TRBV29-1 to TRBJ1-2; 8 bases agree with TRBD1. The TCR was taken from a man aged 35 to 55 with primary liver carcinoma and hepatitis B virus infection. Sequencing input: liver tumor tissue from sampling region 4. Subset described: tumor region T4, right-lateral pole. This CDR3 reads CSASDRVAGYIF. The CDR3 nucleotides read TGCAGCGCTTCGGACAGGGTCGCTGGGTACATCTTC.